The 6 T cell receptor beta chains given below trace back to one sample, sequenced in a study of T cell responses to AZD1222 COVID-19 vaccine. TCRdb keeps only in-frame clones here, not all; method: immunoSEQ multiplex PCR. Of around 140,000 clones in the sample, 85% to 95% are singletons; the top ten hold 9% to 15%. Sequenced material: peripheral blood, taken after recovery from COVID-19. These receptors originate from an adult who had recovered from COVID-19.

V is TRBV6-2 or TRBV6-3 and J is TRBJ1-6; no reliable D call. Germline CDR1 MNHEY, CDR2 SVGEGT. The V and J ends lost 0 bases and 7 bases respectively, with 4 bases between them. The CDR3 sequence is 13 residues long. In DNA, the CDR3 is TGTGCCAGCAGTTACTCGAGCAATTCACCCCTCCACTTT. Translating gives CASSYSSNSPLHF.

DNA for the CDR3: TGTGCCAGCAGTCGTCCGGGACCCAATGAGCAGTTCTTC. The encoded protein is CASSRPGPNEQFF. The chain links TRBV7-2 to TRBJ2-1; D could derive from TRBD1 or TRBD2 (5 bases each). CDR1 and CDR2 (germline): SGHTA, FQGNSA. CDR3 length: 13 amino acids. The V gene lost 6 bases and the J gene lost 6 bases, with 12 bases spanning the gap.

This chain joins TRBV5-1 and TRBJ2-3, with D possibly being TRBD2 (5 bases). V was pared by 0 bases and J by 2 bases, with 10 bases between. Germline loops: CDR1 SGHRS, CDR2 YFSETQ. The CDR3 covers 15 residues. CDR3 amino acids: CASSLAPAATDTQYF. In DNA, the CDR3 is TGCGCCAGCAGCTTGGCCCCAGCGGCCACAGATACGCAGTATTTT.

The CDR3 spells CASSQLRDRVEYNEQFF. CDR3 DNA: TGCGCCAGCAGTCAACTCCGTGACAGGGTGGAATACAATGAGCAGTTCTTC. The J gene is TRBJ2-1, the V gene TRBV23-1; 7 bases map to TRBD1. TRBV23-1 is an ORF, and what it does is uncertain. The CDR3 runs 17 residues. The junction had 11 bases not matched to a gene; V was cut back by 2 bases and J by 4 bases.

This clone was counted a few times. The gene calls are TRBV20-1 and TRBJ2-7; 12 bases align to TRBD2. V was pared by 3 bases and J by 4 bases, with 7 bases of the junction left unmatched. The CDR3 contains 15 residues. CDR1 is DFQATT, CDR2 SNEGSKA, per germline (reference sequence). CDR3 DNA: TGCAGTGCTAGTCGATACGGACTAGCGGGGTACGAGCAGTACTTC. Protein product: CSASRYGLAGYEQYF.

V and J are TRBV12-3 or TRBV12-4 and TRBJ2-7, with D perhaps matching TRBD2 (5 bases). The CDR3 consists of 13 residues. V was shortened by 3 bases and J by 3 bases, with 9 bases between the two germline ends. CDR3 residues: CASSFTGNYEQYF. The DNA of the CDR3 is TGTGCCAGCAGTTTTACGGGGAACTACGAGCAGTACTTC.